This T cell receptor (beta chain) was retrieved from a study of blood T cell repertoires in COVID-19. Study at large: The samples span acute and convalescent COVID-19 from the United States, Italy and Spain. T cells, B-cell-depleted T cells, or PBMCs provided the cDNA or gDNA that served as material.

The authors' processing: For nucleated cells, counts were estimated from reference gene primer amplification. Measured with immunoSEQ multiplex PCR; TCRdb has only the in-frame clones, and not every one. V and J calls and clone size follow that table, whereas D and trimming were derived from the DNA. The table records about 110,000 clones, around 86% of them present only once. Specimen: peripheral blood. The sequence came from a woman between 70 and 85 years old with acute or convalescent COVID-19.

The CDR3 loop is CASSLSLRDHSGNTIYF. The CDR3 coding sequence is TGTGCCAGCAGCTTATCACTCCGGGATCACTCTGGAAACACCATATATTTT. This sequence joins TRBV7-6 and TRBJ1-3; D not resolved. The CDR3 is 17 amino acids. V was cut by 2 bases and J by 0 bases, with 14 bases left in between. CDR1 SGHVS and CDR2 FNYEAQ come from the germline V gene. The full variable domain, completed using reference TRBV7-6 and TRBJ1-3, is GAGVSQSPRYKVTKRGQDVALRCDPISGHVSLYWYRQALGQGPEFLTYFNYEAQQDKSGLPNDRFSAERPEGSISTLTIQRTEQRDSAMYRCASSLSLRDHSGNTIYFGEGSWLTVV.